The clone carrying this T cell receptor (beta chain) has a single count. Sequencing was performed with immunoSEQ multiplex PCR; in TCRdb, only in-frame clones are kept and a portion is missing. The sample yields some 250,000 clones, about 81% seen once. This specimen belongs to a study of blood T cell repertoires in COVID-19. This CDR3 comprises 14 residues. The germline CDR1 and CDR2 sequences are MNHEY and SVGEGT. V gave up 5 bases and J gave up 7 bases, with 14 bases separating them. The specimen sequenced was peripheral blood. This TCR came from a woman aged 55-69 years with active or convalescent COVID-19. The rearrangement joins TRBV6-2 or TRBV6-3 to TRBJ2-2; weak D call: TRBD2 (6 bases). CDR3 region: CASSRRLDGGELFF. The CDR3 nucleotides read TGTGCCAGCAGTCGCCGACTAGATGGCGGGGAGCTGTTTTTT.